This T cell receptor beta chain was profiled in a study of cytomegalovirus exposure and HLA in healthy donors. Both 60 Vbeta primers and 13 Jbeta primers went into the PCR. Generated by immunoSEQ multiplex PCR, the TCRdb table keeps only in-frame clones and is missing some. The repertoire holds under 200,000 clones, with around 67% as singletons. The ends were cut back, 6 bases at V and 5 bases at J, with 16 bases in the middle. Looked up from germline, CDR1 is SGHTA and CDR2 is FQGTGA. This CDR3 contains 15 residues. The source material was PBMCs. The TCR was taken from a woman aged 18-30 years in good health and CMV-seropositive. The V and J genes are TRBV7-3 and TRBJ2-2; D remains ambiguous. CDR3 amino acids: CASSYRPGSTGELFF. The DNA for the CDR3 is TGTGCCAGCAGTTATAGACCAGGTTCGACCGGGGAGCTGTTTTTT.